A few counts support the clone carrying this T cell receptor beta chain. The data stem from a study of human T cells and chemical hapten exposure. Across the study: Alopecia universalis, totalis or areata was present in patients who were mostly female.

The library tagged each cDNA molecule with unique molecular identifiers. TCRdb re-called the RACE reads with MiXCR, one entry per CDR3 protein. Of about 140,000 distinct CDR3 sequences in the sample, approximately 12% were seen once. Time point defined: patch test 2, 6 weeks after DPC sensitization. This sample's treatment: therapeutic diphenylcyclopropenone sensitization with weekly scalp DPC. Samples of blood were obtained prior to the application of each patch test. CDR3 length: 13 amino acids. V lost 6 bases and J 0 bases, leaving 6 bases between the germline ends. Germline lookup yields CDR1 DFQATT and CDR2 SNEGSKA (reference sequence).

This receptor was obtained from a woman aged 50 to 65 with alopecia areata. Some clones in this sample may be carry-over from other donors' samples. This chain connects TRBV20-1 to TRBJ2-6; D unresolved. This material consisted of whole blood, taken in connection with sensitization to the hapten diphenylcyclopropenone (DPC). The CDR3 here is CSALISGANVLTF. The CDR3 DNA follows: TGCAGTGCACTTATCTCTGGGGCCAACGTCCTGACTTTC.